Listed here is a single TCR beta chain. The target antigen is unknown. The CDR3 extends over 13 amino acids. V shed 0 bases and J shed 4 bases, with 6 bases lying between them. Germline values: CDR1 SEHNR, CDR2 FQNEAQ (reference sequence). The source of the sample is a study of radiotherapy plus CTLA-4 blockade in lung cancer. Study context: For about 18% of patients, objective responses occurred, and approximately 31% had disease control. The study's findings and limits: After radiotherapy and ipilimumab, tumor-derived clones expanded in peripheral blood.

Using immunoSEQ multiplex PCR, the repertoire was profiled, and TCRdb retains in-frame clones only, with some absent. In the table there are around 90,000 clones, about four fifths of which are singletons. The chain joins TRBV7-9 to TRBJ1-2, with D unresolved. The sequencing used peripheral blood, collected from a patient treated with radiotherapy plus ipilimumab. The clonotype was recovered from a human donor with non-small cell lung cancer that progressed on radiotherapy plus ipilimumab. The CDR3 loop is CASSLATFYGYTF. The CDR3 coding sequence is TGTGCCAGCAGCTTAGCAACTTTCTATGGCTACACCTTC. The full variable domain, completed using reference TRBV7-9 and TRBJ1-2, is DTGVSQNPRHKITKRGQNVTFRCDPISEHNRLYWYRQTLGQGPEFLTYFQNEAQLEKSRLLSDRFSAERPKGSFSTLEIQRTEQGDSAMYLCASSLATFYGYTFGSGTRLTVV.